This TCR beta chain appears in the sequencing data of a study of T cell changes during pregnancy in multiple sclerosis. Germline-derived CDR1 and CDR2 are SEHNR and FQNEAQ (reference sequence). Trimming cost V 2 bases and J 6 bases, with 7 bases left between them. CDR3 length: 12 residues. Using immunoSEQ multiplex PCR, the repertoire was profiled, and TCRdb retains in-frame clones only, with some absent. The data contain some 130,000 clones, roughly 95% of them singletons. The gene calls are TRBV7-9 and TRBJ1-2; D ambiguous. The material was peripheral blood, obtained after pregnancy. The sequence derives from a female donor with multiple sclerosis, enrolled in a pregnancy study. This CDR3 is CASSLRGDGYTF. DNA for the CDR3: TGTGCCAGCAGCTTACGCGGGGATGGCTACACCTTC.